Below are 22 T cell receptor beta chains sequenced from a single sample in a study of cytomegalovirus exposure and HLA in healthy donors. TCRdb keeps only in-frame clones here, not all; method: immunoSEQ multiplex PCR. The sample consists of approximately 160,000 clones, 90% to 97% of them appearing once. The sequencing sample was made of PBMCs. Source of these receptors: a woman between 18 and 30 years old in good health and CMV-seronegative.

This chain uses TRBV9 with TRBJ1-1; D is uncertain. This CDR3 has 16 residues. CDR1 and CDR2 from the germline V gene are SGDLS and YYNGEE. The V end was cut by 0 bases, the J end by 0 bases, with 12 bases between. CDR3 nucleotides: TGTGCCAGCAGCGTAGAGGCAGGCCTCATGAACACTGAAGCTTTCTTT. It yields the protein CASSVEAGLMNTEAFF.

This chain joins TRBV7-3 and TRBJ2-3; 8 bases match TRBD2. The germline CDR1 and CDR2 sequences are SGHTA and FQGTGA. The CDR3 is 16 amino acids. J lost 5 bases, V lost 2 bases, and 9 bases had no gene match. CDR3 coding DNA: TGTGCCAGCAGCTTATCCGGGACTAGGGTCATAGATACGCAGTATTTT. This translates into CASSLSGTRVIDTQYF.

The rearrangement joins TRBV25-1 to TRBJ2-4; TRBD1 matches 10 bases. Trimming removed 1 base from V and 5 bases from J; junction bases left unmatched: 11. The germline gives CDR1 MGHDK, CDR2 SYGVNS. This CDR3 is 18 amino acids long. The CDR3: CASSESGKTGGVQNIQYF. CDR3 DNA sequence: TGTGCCAGCAGTGAATCAGGCAAGACAGGGGGCGTCCAAAACATTCAGTACTTC.

The chain combines TRBV5-6 with TRBJ1-2; 7 nucleotides line up with TRBD1. CDR3 length equals 14 residues. CDR1 SGHDT and CDR2 YYEEEE come from the germline V gene. Unmatched junction bases numbered 5, after V lost 2 bases and J lost 4 bases. The CDR3 DNA sequence: TGTGCCAGCAGCTTAACCTGGGACAGCTATGGCTACACCTTC. Its translation: CASSLTWDSYGYTF. Full variable domain (outside the CDR3, taken from reference TRBV5-6 and TRBJ1-2): DAGVTQSPTHLIKTRGQQVTLRCSPKSGHDTVSWYQQALGQGPQFIFQYYEEEERQRGNFPDRFSGHQFPNYSSELNVNALLLGDSALYLCASSLTWDSYGYTFGSGTRLTVV.

The gene calls are TRBV7-9 and TRBJ2-2; D ambiguous. CDR1 and CDR2 from the germline V gene are SEHNR and FQNEAQ (reference sequence). V was trimmed by 1 base and J by 5 bases, leaving 8 bases between them. This CDR3 spans 14 amino acids. The CDR3 DNA is TGTGCCAGCAGCTTAGTCGCGGCGACCGGGGAGCTGTTTTTT. It is translated as CASSLVAATGELFF.

This clone was observed once. This chain connects TRBV30 to TRBJ2-1, with 8 bases identical to TRBD1. V trimming: 4 bases; J trimming: 8 bases; junction bases outside the gene matches: 7. CDR1 is GTSNPN and CDR2 is SVGIG in the germline V gene (reference sequence). The CDR3 extends over 13 amino acids. The CDR3 DNA reads TGTGCCTGGACGGGACAGGTTAGGGATGAGCAGTTCTTC. This encodes CAWTGQVRDEQFF.

The rearrangement links TRBV5-4 to TRBJ1-1; no clear D. The length of the CDR3 is 13 residues. Looked up from germline, CDR1 is SGHNT and CDR2 is YYREEE (reference sequence). Trimming took off 4 bases at V and 14 bases at J, with 21 bases between the two ends. The DNA of the CDR3 is TGTGCCAGCAGCGGAGTGGATGCAGTACTAAGGTTCTTT. Its protein is CASSGVDAVLRFF.

The rearrangement links TRBV19 to TRBJ1-1; no firm D call. V lost 2 bases and J 7 bases, leaving 8 bases between the germline ends. Germline loops: CDR1 LNHDA, CDR2 SQIVND (reference sequence). This CDR3 has 12 amino acids. The CDR3 here is CASSIFGFEAFF. CDR3 DNA sequence: TGTGCCAGTAGTATATTCGGGTTTGAAGCTTTCTTT.

V is TRBV11-2 and J is TRBJ2-5; TRBD2 matches at 8 bases. The germline gives CDR1 SGHAT, CDR2 FQNNGV. The CDR3 covers 17 residues. V was clipped by 4 bases and J by 5 bases; unmatched bases: 15. The CDR3 sequence is CASSYEVAGSTFETQYF. The CDR3 coding sequence is TGTGCCAGCAGCTATGAAGTAGCGGGGAGTACCTTTGAGACCCAGTACTTC.

The chain combines TRBV4-3 with TRBJ2-1, with TRBD2 identical over 9 bases. The junction had 8 bases not matched to a gene; V was cut back by 0 bases and J by 8 bases. The CDR3 runs 16 residues. Per the germline V gene, CDR1 is LGHNA and CDR2 is YSLEER. CDR3 in DNA: TGCGCCAGCAGCCAAGATGTGGCGGGGGGGCTCTATGAGCAGTTCTTC. This gives the protein CASSQDVAGGLYEQFF.

This clone was seen once. This sequence joins TRBV21-1 and TRBJ2-5; the table's D call TRBD1 went unverified against the DNA. TRBV21-1 is assigned pseudogene status. CDR3 length equals 17 residues. This CDR3 reads CASSKGRGQGTQETQYF. DNA of the CDR3: TGTGCCAGCAGCAAAGGGCGCGGACAGGGCACTCAAGAGACCCAGTACTTC.

This rearrangement joins TRBV7-2 to TRBJ2-7; D is unresolved. Per the germline V gene, CDR1 is SGHTA and CDR2 is FQGNSA. The CDR3 has 14 residues. V was trimmed by 1 base and J by 0 bases, leaving 7 bases between them. For the CDR3, the DNA is TGTGCCAGCAGCTTAGACCATAGCTCCTACGAGCAGTACTTC. This gives the protein CASSLDHSSYEQYF.

V usage is TRBV4-3 and J usage is TRBJ2-3, with 12 bases matching TRBD2. The CDR3 is 16 amino acids. The germline CDR1 and CDR2 sequences are LGHNA and YSLEER. J gave up 4 bases and V 0 bases, and 2 bases lay outside the gene matches. CDR3 nucleotide sequence: TGCGCCAGCAGCCAAGATCTAGCGGGGGGGGCAGATACGCAGTATTTT. The encoded protein is CASSQDLAGGADTQYF.

The chain is built from TRBV10-3 and TRBJ2-7, with TRBD2 matching 10 bases. Trimming cost V 7 bases and J 3 bases; bases outside gene matches: 3. Germline loops: CDR1 ENHRY, CDR2 SYGVKD. This CDR3 has 13 residues. CDR3 DNA: TGTGCCATCACGCCTAGCGGGAGCTACGAGCAGTACTTC. As protein: CAITPSGSYEQYF.

This sequence joins TRBV19 and TRBJ1-5; 7 bases are shared with TRBD1. Unmatched junction bases numbered 10, after V lost 6 bases and J lost 5 bases. CDR3 length: 15 amino acids. Germline V gene lookup returns CDR1 LNHDA and CDR2 SQIVND (reference sequence). CDR3 in DNA: TGTGCCAGTAGCGATCAAGGGGGCTCCCATCAGCCCCAGCATTTT. It encodes CASSDQGGSHQPQHF. Drawing the rest from reference TRBV19 and TRBJ1-5, the complete variable domain is DGGITQSPKYLFRKEGQNVTLSCEQNLNHDAMYWYRQDPGQGLRLIYYSQIVNDFQKGDIAEGYSVSREKKESFPLTVTSAQKNPTAFYLCASSDQGGSHQPQHFGDGTRLSIL.

The rearrangement joins TRBV10-2 to TRBJ1-5; D is possibly TRBD1 (5 bases). Germline assignment: CDR1 WSHSY and CDR2 SAAADI. V was shortened by 0 bases and J by 9 bases, with 15 bases between the two germline ends. The CDR3 has 15 amino acids. CDR3 nucleotide sequence: TGCGCCAGCAGTGAGTCGGGGCCCAACCCAGGGCCCCAGCATTTT. Translating it yields CASSESGPNPGPQHF.

The V gene is TRBV6-1, the J gene TRBJ2-3; 14 bases are a match to TRBD2. J gave up 10 bases and V 1 base, and 7 bases lay outside the gene matches. The CDR3 length is 16 residues. Germline V lookup: CDR1 MNHNS, CDR2 SASEGT. CDR3 nucleotide sequence: TGTGCCAGCAGTGAAGAGGGACTAGCGGGGGAATGGCCGCAGTATTTT. It codes for CASSEEGLAGEWPQYF.

V is TRBV2 and J is TRBJ2-1; TRBD2 is a possible D gene (6 bases). Trimming left V 3 bases short and J 2 bases short, with 8 bases between. Germline-derived CDR1 and CDR2 are SNHLY and FYNNEI. The CDR3 runs 14 residues. CDR3 in amino acids: CASSEAGPYNEQFF. The CDR3 coding sequence is TGTGCCAGCAGTGAGGCGGGACCCTACAATGAGCAGTTCTTC. Supplemented by reference TRBV2 and TRBJ2-1, the full variable domain reads EPEVTQTPSHQVTQMGQEVILRCVPISNHLYFYWYRQILGQKVEFLVSFYNNEISEKSEIFDDQFSVERPDGSNFTLKIRSTKLEDSAMYFCASSEAGPYNEQFFGPGTRLTVL.

The chain carries TRBV4-3 and TRBJ1-2; 7 bases map to TRBD1. The germline V gene encodes CDR1 LGHNA and CDR2 YSLEER. V shed 3 bases and J 8 bases; nucleotides not matched to a gene: 9. CDR3 size: 14 residues. The CDR3 DNA sequence: TGCGCCAGCAGCCAGACAGGGTTTCAGGCAGGCTACACCTTC. It translates to CASSQTGFQAGYTF.

The rearrangement joins TRBV5-1 to TRBJ2-1, with TRBD2 matching 14 bases. Losses at the gene ends were 4 bases for V and 9 bases for J; bases not matched to a gene: 9. The CDR3 is 16 residues long. Germline assignment: CDR1 SGHRS and CDR2 YFSETQ. CDR3: CASSGPTSGGGGEQFF. The CDR3 coding sequence is TGCGCCAGCAGCGGCCCGACTAGCGGGGGGGGTGGTGAGCAGTTCTTC.

The rearrangement links TRBV5-1 to TRBJ2-7; 8 bases line up with TRBD1. The V gene's germline CDR1 is SGHRS and CDR2 YFSETQ. The ends lost 4 bases at V and 6 bases at J; junction bases unmatched: 9. This CDR3 is 14 amino acids long. The DNA of the CDR3 is TGCGCCAGCAGCGGAGGACAGGGAGCCCGCGAGCAGTACTTC. Translated: CASSGGQGAREQYF.

The chain has TRBV4-3 and TRBJ1-6; TRBD1 is a possible D gene (5 bases). CDR3 size: 17 residues. The germline V gene has CDR1 LGHNA and CDR2 YSLEER. V shed 0 bases and J shed 3 bases, with 12 bases lying between them. CDR3 residues: CASSQDPRGNYNSPLHF. CDR3 DNA: TGCGCCAGCAGCCAAGATCCTAGGGGCAACTATAATTCACCCCTCCACTTT.